This T cell receptor beta chain was recovered during a study of shared clonotypes between healthy human individuals. Naive-designated CD8 cells lacked CD45RO, were positively enriched for CCR7, and omitted terminally differentiated effector memory CD45RA+ cells. Donors comprised healthy HIV-negative adults lacking recent acute infections or vaccinations. In the original analysis: ImmunoSEQ only sent back junction sequences with no quality scores, so filtering was done differently. Clones were read by immunoSEQ multiplex PCR, and TCRdb kept only the in-frame ones, dropping some. V and J calls and clone size are those listed in that table; D and trimming were worked out from the DNA. In the table there are around 2,100,000 clones, around 96% of which are singletons. Material: naive CD8+ T cells sorted from blood. The sequence came from a man in his late teens or twenties in good health.

The CDR3 here is CAQRPWGKLSNQPQHF. Here the CDR3 DNA reads TGTGCGCAGCGTCCCTGGGGGAAGTTAAGCAATCAGCCCCAGCATTTT. V usage is TRBV25-1 and J usage is TRBJ1-5, with D perhaps TRBD1 (5 bases). The CDR3 length is 16 residues. Germline V lookup: CDR1 MGHDK, CDR2 SYGVNS.